One sample yielded the 8 T cell receptor beta chains listed below, sequenced in a study of beta chain features in type 1 diabetes. Reverse transcribing all isolated RNA meant expressed TCRB transcripts were sequenced. Here immunoSEQ multiplex PCR was the method, and the copy in TCRdb shows in-frame clones only, minus some. The data contain just over 450,000 clones, about 30% of them singletons. Sequences were obtained from naive CD4+ T cells from blood. The source of these receptors is a man younger than 30 in good health.

This clone was seen only a few times. The chain carries TRBV30 and TRBJ1-1, with D perhaps matching TRBD1 (5 bases). This CDR3 has 12 amino acids. Per the germline V gene, CDR1 is GTSNPN and CDR2 is SVGIG (reference sequence). The germline V and J ends were trimmed by 5 bases and 1 base, with 8 bases remaining between them. The CDR3: CAWGHPNTEAFF. CDR3 nucleotides: TGTGCCTGGGGACATCCGAACACTGAAGCTTTCTTT.

The chain employs TRBV29-1 and TRBJ2-1, with D possibly being TRBD2 (6 bases). CDR3 size: 14 residues. The germline gives CDR1 SQVTM, CDR2 ANQGSEA. V lost 7 bases, J lost 1 base, and 14 bases lay in between. The CDR3 nucleotides are TGCAGCGCCAAGGGGCGGGGATCCTACAATGAGCAGTTCTTC. It specifies CSAKGRGSYNEQFF.

Turning to this clone: Other DNA sequences within the sample encode an identical CDR3. This chain uses TRBV18 with TRBJ2-7; D gene unclear. Germline V gives CDR1 KGHSH, CDR2 LQKENI. This CDR3 spans 14 amino acids. The V gene lost 0 bases and the J gene lost 2 bases, with 8 bases spanning the gap. The CDR3 loop reads CASSPPGLPYEQYF. DNA for the CDR3: TGTGCCAGCTCACCACCCGGGCTCCCCTACGAGCAGTACTTC.

This sequence joins TRBV18 and TRBJ2-3; no reliable D call. Trimming took off 2 bases at V and 0 bases at J, with 6 bases between the two ends. CDR3 size: 14 residues. The germline V gene encodes CDR1 KGHSH and CDR2 LQKENI. The CDR3 here is CASSPSSSTDTQYF. The DNA of the CDR3 is TGTGCCAGCTCACCATCATCCAGCACAGATACGCAGTATTTT.

The chain combines TRBV29-1 with TRBJ2-5, with 10 bases that match TRBD2. CDR3 length: 14 amino acids. The V and J ends lost 5 bases and 5 bases, in that order; junction bases with no gene match: 8. Germline CDR1 reads SQVTM; CDR2 reads ANQGSEA. Written as DNA, the CDR3 is TGCAGCGTTAGAAGGGCTAGCGGGAGTGAGACCCAGTACTTC. Protein product: CSVRRASGSETQYF.

The chain has TRBV5-4 and TRBJ2-3; D possibly corresponds to TRBD2 (6 bases). Trimming shortened V by 2 bases and J by 4 bases, and 17 bases separated the two germline ends. The germline V gene encodes CDR1 SGHNT and CDR2 YYREEE (reference sequence). There are 16 residues in the CDR3. The CDR3 here is CASSLGAGTLADTQYF. The CDR3 bases are TGTGCCAGCAGCTTAGGCGCGGGAACGTTGGCAGATACGCAGTATTTT.

J is TRBJ2-3 and V is TRBV10-1, with D possibly TRBD2 on 6 matching bases. CDR3 length equals 12 residues. The V and J ends lost 5 bases and 4 bases respectively, with 7 bases between them. The germline V gene has CDR1 WNHNN and CDR2 SYGVQD (reference sequence). The chain's CDR3 is CASSPGADTQYF. In DNA, the CDR3 is TGCGCCAGCAGTCCGGGGGCAGATACGCAGTATTTT.

The chain couples TRBV21-1 to TRBJ2-3; the table's D call, TRBD1, has no DNA check behind it. TRBV21-1 represents a pseudogene. CDR3 length equals 13 residues. CDR3: CADSGQSTDTQYF. The CDR3 bases are TGTGCCGACTCGGGACAGTCCACAGATACGCAGTATTTT.